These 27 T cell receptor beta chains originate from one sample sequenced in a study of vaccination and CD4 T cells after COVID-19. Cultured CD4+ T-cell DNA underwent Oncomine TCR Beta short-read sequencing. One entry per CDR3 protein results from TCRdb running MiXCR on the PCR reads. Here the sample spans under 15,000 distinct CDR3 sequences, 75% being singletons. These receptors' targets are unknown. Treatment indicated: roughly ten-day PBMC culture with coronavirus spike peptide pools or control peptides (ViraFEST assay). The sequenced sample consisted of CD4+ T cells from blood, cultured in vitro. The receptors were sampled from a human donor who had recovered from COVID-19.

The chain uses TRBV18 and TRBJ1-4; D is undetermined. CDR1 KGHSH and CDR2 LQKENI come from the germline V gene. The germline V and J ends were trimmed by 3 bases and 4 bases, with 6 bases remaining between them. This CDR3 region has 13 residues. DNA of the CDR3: TGTGCCAGCTCACCCCACAGTAATGAAAAACTGTTTTTT. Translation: CASSPHSNEKLFF.

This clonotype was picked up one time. The CDR3 DNA follows: TGTGCCAGCAGTTACAAAGCGGGAGTGGTTACGCAGTATTTT. Amino acid sequence: CASSYKAGVVTQYF. This chain connects TRBV6-2 or TRBV6-3 to TRBJ2-3, with 8 bases fitting TRBD2. This CDR3 has 14 amino acids. Germline trimming cut 2 bases from V and 8 bases from J; bases unmatched to any gene: 6. The germline CDR1 and CDR2 sequences are MNHEY and SVGEGT.

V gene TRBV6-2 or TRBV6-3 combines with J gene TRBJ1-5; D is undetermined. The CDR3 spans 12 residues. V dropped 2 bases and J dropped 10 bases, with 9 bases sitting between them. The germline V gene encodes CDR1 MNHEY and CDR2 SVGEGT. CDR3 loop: CASSYLPGPQHF. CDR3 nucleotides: TGTGCCAGCAGTTACCTTCCGGGACCCCAGCATTTT.

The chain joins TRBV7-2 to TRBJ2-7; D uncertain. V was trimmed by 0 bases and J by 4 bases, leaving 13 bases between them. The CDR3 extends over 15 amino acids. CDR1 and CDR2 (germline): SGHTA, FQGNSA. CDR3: CASSLAYVSTYEQYF. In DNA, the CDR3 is TGTGCCAGCAGCTTAGCTTACGTATCCACGTACGAGCAGTACTTC.

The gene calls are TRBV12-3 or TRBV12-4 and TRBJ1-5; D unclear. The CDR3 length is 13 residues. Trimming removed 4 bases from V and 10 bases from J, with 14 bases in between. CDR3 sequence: CASSSGELRPQHF. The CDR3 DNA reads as TGTGCCAGCAGTTCCGGGGAGTTACGACCCCAGCATTTT.

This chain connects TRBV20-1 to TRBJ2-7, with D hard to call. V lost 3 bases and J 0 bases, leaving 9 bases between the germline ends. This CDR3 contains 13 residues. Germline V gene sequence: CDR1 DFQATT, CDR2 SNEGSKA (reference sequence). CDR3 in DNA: TGCAGTGCTAGCAGTATAAGCTCCTACGAGCAGTACTTC. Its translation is CSASSISSYEQYF.

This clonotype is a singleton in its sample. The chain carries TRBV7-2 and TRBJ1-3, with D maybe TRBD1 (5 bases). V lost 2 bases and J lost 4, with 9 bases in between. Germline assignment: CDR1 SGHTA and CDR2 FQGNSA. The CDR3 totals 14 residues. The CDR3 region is CASSLQGYGNTIYF. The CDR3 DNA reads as TGTGCCAGCAGCTTACAGGGCTACGGAAACACCATATATTTT. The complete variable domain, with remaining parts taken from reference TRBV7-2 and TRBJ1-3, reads GAGVSQSPSNKVTEKGKDVELRCDPISGHTALYWYRQSLGQGLEFLIYFQGNSAPDKSGLPSDRFSAERTGGSVSTLTIQRTQQEDSAVYLCASSLQGYGNTIYFGEGSWLTVV.

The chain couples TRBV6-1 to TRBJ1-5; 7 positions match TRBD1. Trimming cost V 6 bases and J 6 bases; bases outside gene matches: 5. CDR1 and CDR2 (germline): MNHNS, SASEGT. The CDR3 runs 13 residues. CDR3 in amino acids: CASSRTGRQPQHF. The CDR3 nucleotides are TGTGCCAGCAGCCGGACAGGTCGTCAGCCCCAGCATTTT.

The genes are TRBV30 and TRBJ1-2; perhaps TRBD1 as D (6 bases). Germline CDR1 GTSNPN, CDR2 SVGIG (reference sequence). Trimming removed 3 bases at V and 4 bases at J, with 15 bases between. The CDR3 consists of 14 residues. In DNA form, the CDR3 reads TGTGCCTGGAGGCCTGTGGGGGGCCTCTATGGCTACACCTTC. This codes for CAWRPVGGLYGYTF.

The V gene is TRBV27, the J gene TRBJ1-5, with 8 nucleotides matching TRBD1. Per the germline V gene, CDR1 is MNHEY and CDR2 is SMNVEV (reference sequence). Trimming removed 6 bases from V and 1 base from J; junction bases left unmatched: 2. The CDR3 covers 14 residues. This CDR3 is CASSPGGSNQPQHF. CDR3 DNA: TGTGCCAGCAGCCCAGGGGGCAGCAATCAGCCCCAGCATTTT.

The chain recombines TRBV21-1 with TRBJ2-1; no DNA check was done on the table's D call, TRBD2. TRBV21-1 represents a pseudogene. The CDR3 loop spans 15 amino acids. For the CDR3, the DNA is TGTGCCAGCAGCAATTGTGGAGCGGGAGAGAATGAGCAGTTCTTC. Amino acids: CASSNCGAGENEQFF.

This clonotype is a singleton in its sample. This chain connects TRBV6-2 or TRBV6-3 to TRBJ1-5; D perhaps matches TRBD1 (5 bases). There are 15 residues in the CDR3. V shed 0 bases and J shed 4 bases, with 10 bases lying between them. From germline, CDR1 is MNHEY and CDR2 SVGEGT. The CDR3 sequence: CASSYSGGVNQPQHF. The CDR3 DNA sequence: TGTGCCAGCAGTTACTCGGGGGGTGTGAATCAGCCCCAGCATTTT.

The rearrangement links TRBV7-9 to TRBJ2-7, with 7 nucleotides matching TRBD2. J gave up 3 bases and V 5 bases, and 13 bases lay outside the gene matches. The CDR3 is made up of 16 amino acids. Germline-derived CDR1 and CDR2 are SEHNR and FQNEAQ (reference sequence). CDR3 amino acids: CASSRGGLAENYEQYF. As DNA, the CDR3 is TGTGCCAGCAGCCGGGGAGGGCTAGCGGAGAACTACGAGCAGTACTTC.

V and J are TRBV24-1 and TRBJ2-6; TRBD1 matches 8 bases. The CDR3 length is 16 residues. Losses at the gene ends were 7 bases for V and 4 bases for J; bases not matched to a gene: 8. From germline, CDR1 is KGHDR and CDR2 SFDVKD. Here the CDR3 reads CATRSAQGDGANVLTF. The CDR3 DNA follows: TGTGCCACCAGAAGCGCACAGGGGGACGGGGCCAACGTCCTGACTTTC.

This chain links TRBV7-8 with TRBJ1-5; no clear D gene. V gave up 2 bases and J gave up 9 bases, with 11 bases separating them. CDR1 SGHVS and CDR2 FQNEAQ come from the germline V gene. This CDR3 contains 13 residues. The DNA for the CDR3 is TGTGCCAGCAGCTTATACGGTGAAGGGCCCCAGCATTTT. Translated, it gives CASSLYGEGPQHF.

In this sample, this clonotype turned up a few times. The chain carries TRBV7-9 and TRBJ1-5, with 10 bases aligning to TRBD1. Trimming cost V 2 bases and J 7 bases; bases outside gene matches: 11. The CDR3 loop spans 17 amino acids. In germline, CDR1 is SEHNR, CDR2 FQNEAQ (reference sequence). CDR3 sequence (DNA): TGTGCCAGCAGCTTATGGGGAGGGGGGACAGGGGAACAGCCCCAGCATTTT. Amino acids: CASSLWGGGTGEQPQHF.

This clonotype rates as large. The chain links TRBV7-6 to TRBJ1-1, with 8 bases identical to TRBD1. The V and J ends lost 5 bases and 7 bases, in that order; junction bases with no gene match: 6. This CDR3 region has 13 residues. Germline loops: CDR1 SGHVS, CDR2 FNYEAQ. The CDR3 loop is CASSLLGTGEAFF. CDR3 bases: TGTGCCAGCAGCCTACTCGGGACAGGTGAAGCTTTCTTT.

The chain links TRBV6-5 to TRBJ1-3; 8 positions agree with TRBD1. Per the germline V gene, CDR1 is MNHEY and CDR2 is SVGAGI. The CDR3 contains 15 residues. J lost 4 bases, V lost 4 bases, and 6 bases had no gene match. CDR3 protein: CASSSRQGHGNTIYF. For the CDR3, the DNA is TGTGCCAGCAGTTCGAGACAGGGGCACGGAAACACCATATATTTT.

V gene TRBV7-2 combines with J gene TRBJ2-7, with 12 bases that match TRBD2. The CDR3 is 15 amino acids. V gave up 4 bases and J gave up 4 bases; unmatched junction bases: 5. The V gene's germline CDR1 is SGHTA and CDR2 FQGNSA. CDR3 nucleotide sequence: TGTGCCAGCAGCTCCGCCGGGACTAGCGGGTACGAGCAGTACTTC. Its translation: CASSSAGTSGYEQYF.

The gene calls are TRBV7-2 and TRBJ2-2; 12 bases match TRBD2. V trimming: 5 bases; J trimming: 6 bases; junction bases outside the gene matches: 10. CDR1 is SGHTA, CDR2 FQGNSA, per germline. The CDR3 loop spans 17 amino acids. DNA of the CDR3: TGTGCCAGCAGCCCGCGACTAGCGGGAGTCGTGGCCGGGGAGCTGTTTTTT. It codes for CASSPRLAGVVAGELFF.

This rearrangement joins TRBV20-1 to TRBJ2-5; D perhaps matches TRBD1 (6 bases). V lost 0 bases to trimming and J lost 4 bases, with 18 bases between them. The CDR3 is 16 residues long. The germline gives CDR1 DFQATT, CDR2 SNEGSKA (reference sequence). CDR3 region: CSARDEGGVEGETQYF. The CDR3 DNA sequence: TGCAGTGCTAGAGATGAAGGGGGAGTCGAGGGAGAGACCCAGTACTTC.

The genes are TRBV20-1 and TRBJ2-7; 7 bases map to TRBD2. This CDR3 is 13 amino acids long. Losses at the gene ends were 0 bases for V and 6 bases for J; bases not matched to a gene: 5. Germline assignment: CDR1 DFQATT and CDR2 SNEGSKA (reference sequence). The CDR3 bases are TGCAGTGCTAGAGATTGGGGGGGGAGCGAGCAGTACTTC. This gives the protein CSARDWGGSEQYF.

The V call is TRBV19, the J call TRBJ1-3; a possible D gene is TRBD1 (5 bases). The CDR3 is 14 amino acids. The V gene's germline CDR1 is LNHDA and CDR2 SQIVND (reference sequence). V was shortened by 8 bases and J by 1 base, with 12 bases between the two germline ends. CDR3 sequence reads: CASGGTGSGNTIYF. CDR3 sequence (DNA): TGTGCCAGTGGGGGTACGGGGTCTGGAAACACCATATATTTT.

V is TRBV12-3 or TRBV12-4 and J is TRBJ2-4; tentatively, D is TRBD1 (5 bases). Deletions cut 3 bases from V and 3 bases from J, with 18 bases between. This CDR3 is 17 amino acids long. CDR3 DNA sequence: TGTGCCAGCAGTTTCTCCCCCCGACAGTTCGTCAAAAACATTCAGTACTTC. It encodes CASSFSPRQFVKNIQYF.

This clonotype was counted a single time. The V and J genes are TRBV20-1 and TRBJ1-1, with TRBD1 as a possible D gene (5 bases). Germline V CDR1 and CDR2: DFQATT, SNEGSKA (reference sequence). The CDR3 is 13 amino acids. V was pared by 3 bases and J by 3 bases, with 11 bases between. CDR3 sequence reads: CSASSGGDTEAFF. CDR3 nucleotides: TGCAGTGCTAGTTCTGGGGGGGACACTGAAGCTTTCTTT.

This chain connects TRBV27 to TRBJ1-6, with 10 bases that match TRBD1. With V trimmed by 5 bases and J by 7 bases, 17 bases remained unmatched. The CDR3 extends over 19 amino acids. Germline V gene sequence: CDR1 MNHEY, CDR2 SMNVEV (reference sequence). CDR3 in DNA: TGTGCCAGCAGTGGAGCGGGACAGGGGCCCTTGGGAGAGAATTCACCCCTCCACTTT. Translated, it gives CASSGAGQGPLGENSPLHF.

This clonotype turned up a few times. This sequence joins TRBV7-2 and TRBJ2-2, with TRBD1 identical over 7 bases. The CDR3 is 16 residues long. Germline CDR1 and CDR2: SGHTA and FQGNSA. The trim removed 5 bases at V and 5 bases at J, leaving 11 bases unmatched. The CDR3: CASSLLPQGFTGELFF. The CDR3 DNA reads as TGTGCCAGCAGCCTCCTCCCACAGGGGTTTACCGGGGAGCTGTTTTTT. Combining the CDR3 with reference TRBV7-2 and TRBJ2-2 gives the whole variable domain GAGVSQSPSNKVTEKGKDVELRCDPISGHTALYWYRQSLGQGLEFLIYFQGNSAPDKSGLPSDRFSAERTGGSVSTLTIQRTQQEDSAVYLCASSLLPQGFTGELFFGEGSRLTVL.